This record looks at one T cell receptor (beta chain) sequence and its context. Its specificity is unknown. The T cells that were sequenced for TCR beta were CD8+ and CD4+ cells from blood. FACS enriched CD8+ TEMRA cells, while bulk CD8+ and CD4+ were negatively isolated. The V end was cut by 0 bases, the J end by 0 bases, with 9 bases between. This CDR3 spans 15 amino acids. In germline, CDR1 is LGHDT, CDR2 YNNKEL (reference sequence). This entry is derived from a study of CD8 T cells in Susac syndrome. cDNA came from around 0.5 to 1 ug RNA primed by random hexamers. By means of immunoSEQ multiplex PCR, TCR beta CDR3 spanning 54 Vbeta and 13 Jbeta underwent amplification. TCRdb processed the immunoSEQ multiplex PCR reads anew with MiXCR; each CDR3 protein has one entry. Of some 75,000 distinct CDR3 sequences listed, about 94% were seen once; the top ten hold roughly 0.45%. The study, taken as a whole, reports: CD8+ clonal expansion in Susac was maximal in TEMRA cells and in active patients.

The sequenced material came from CD8+ T cells from PBMCs. The genes are TRBV3-1 and TRBJ2-7; D not resolved. This receptor was identified in a human donor with Susac syndrome. Written as DNA, the CDR3 is TGTGCCAGCAGCCAAGATCCAGGCAGCTCCTACGAGCAGTACTTC. It yields the protein CASSQDPGSSYEQYF.